These 28 T cell receptor beta chains originate from one sample sequenced in a study of blood T cell repertoires in COVID-19 (TCRdb year 2020). Library preparation was by the immunoSEQ multiplex PCR assay. The table comes from immuneACCESS by way of TCRdb, which keeps in-frame sequences with V and J called. Part of the clones is missing from these tables; in studies checked, under half for an unresolved V gene and the rest for unknown reasons. The sample yields approximately 120,000 clones; roughly nine tenths were counted once. The leading ten clones occupy around 2.2% of the sample. The sample taken for sequencing was peripheral blood. The receptors shown here come from a man aged 50-59 years with COVID-19, enrolled during active disease.

The rearrangement uses TRBV5-5 and TRBJ1-1, with 7 nucleotides matching TRBD1. V lost 5 bases to trimming and J lost 0 bases; unmatched junction nucleotides: 7. This CDR3 spans 15 amino acids. Germline V gene lookup returns CDR1 SGHKS and CDR2 YYEKEE (reference sequence). The CDR3 spells CASRGGTDLNTEAFF. CDR3 in DNA: TGTGCCAGCAGGGGTGGGACAGACCTGAACACTGAAGCTTTCTTT.

This chain connects TRBV3-1 (or the pseudogene TRBV3-2) to TRBJ1-2; D call uncertain. With 4 bases removed from V and 5 bases from J, the gap between germline ends came to 14 bases. This CDR3 comprises 14 residues. In germline, CDR1 is LGHDT, CDR2 YNNKEL (reference sequence). DNA of the CDR3: TGTGCCAGCAGCCCAACCCAGTCCTCGTATGGCTACACCTTC. This gives the protein CASSPTQSSYGYTF.

This sequence joins TRBV27 and TRBJ1-6, with 7 bases matching TRBD1. J gave up 9 bases and V 2 bases, and 7 bases lay outside the gene matches. The CDR3 covers 15 residues. CDR1 and CDR2 (germline): MNHEY, SMNVEV (reference sequence). The CDR3 region is CASSLTTGLTSPLHF. The CDR3 coding sequence is TGTGCCAGCAGTTTAACGACAGGGTTAACTTCACCCCTCCACTTT.

The genes are TRBV5-1 and TRBJ1-6; D not resolved. V was shortened by 4 bases and J by 5 bases, with 10 bases between the two germline ends. CDR1 SGHRS and CDR2 YFSETQ come from the germline V gene. The CDR3 consists of 14 residues. CDR3 in amino acids: CASSLTLDNSPLHF. The CDR3 DNA follows: TGCGCCAGCAGCCTGACTTTGGATAATTCACCCCTCCACTTT.

CDR3 in DNA: TGTGCCAGCAAGGTGACTAGCGGGAGTCTTTACGAGCAGTACGTC. This encodes CASKVTSGSLYEQYV. The chain is built from TRBV2 and TRBJ2-7, with 12 bases fitting TRBD2. The V segment lost 7 bases and the J segment 4 bases; nucleotides outside the gene matches: 8. The CDR3 sequence is 15 residues long. CDR1 SNHLY and CDR2 FYNNEI come from the germline V gene.

The chain is built from TRBV7-3 and TRBJ2-1, with 8 bases lining up with TRBD2. This CDR3 has 16 amino acids. CDR1 is SGHTA, CDR2 FQGTGA, per germline. Trimming removed 1 base from V and 5 bases from J; junction bases left unmatched: 7. The CDR3, as DNA: TGTGCCAGCAGCTTAAAGGCTAGCGGGTTTAACAATGAGCAGTTCTTC. It is translated as CASSLKASGFNNEQFF.

The V and J genes are TRBV19 and TRBJ1-1; no firm D call. The V gene's germline CDR1 is LNHDA and CDR2 SQIVND (reference sequence). The germline V and J ends were trimmed by 2 bases and 1 base, with 5 bases remaining between them. The CDR3 runs to 13 residues. CDR3 bases: TGTGCCAGTAGTATACAGCGGAACACTGAAGCTTTCTTT. Translation gives CASSIQRNTEAFF.

CDR3 sequence: CASSPKVGTGGYEQYF. CDR3 bases: TGTGCCAGCAGCCCCAAGGTTGGGACAGGGGGTTACGAGCAGTACTTC. The V and J genes are TRBV4-2 and TRBJ2-7, with 11 bases fitting TRBD1. J gave up 4 bases and V 4 bases, and 9 bases lay outside the gene matches. Germline V CDR1 and CDR2: LGHNA, YNFKEQ. The CDR3 is 16 amino acids.

The chain combines TRBV7-3 with TRBJ2-2; D not certain. Trimming took off 2 bases at V and 3 bases at J, with 7 bases between the two ends. Germline assignment: CDR1 SGHTA and CDR2 FQGTGA. CDR3 length: 14 amino acids. The CDR3 protein is CASSLGADTGELFF. The CDR3 region has the DNA TGTGCCAGCAGCTTAGGTGCGGACACCGGGGAGCTGTTTTTT. Looking up the rest from reference TRBV7-3 and TRBJ2-2 gives the full variable domain: GAGVSQTPSNKVTEKGKYVELRCDPISGHTALYWYRQSLGQGPEFLIYFQGTGAADDSGLPNDRFFAVRPEGSVSTLKIQRTERGDSAVYLCASSLGADTGELFFGEGSRLTVL.

CDR3 loop: CASSLIARNNQPQHF. The CDR3 region has the DNA TGTGCCAGCAGCTTAATCGCCAGAAACAATCAGCCCCAGCATTTT. The chain joins TRBV7-3 to TRBJ1-5; no clear D gene. This CDR3 region has 15 residues. V gave up 1 base and J gave up 3 bases, with 10 bases separating them. Germline V gene lookup returns CDR1 SGHTA and CDR2 FQGTGA. Combining the CDR3 with reference TRBV7-3 and TRBJ1-5 gives the whole variable domain GAGVSQTPSNKVTEKGKYVELRCDPISGHTALYWYRQSLGQGPEFLIYFQGTGAADDSGLPNDRFFAVRPEGSVSTLKIQRTERGDSAVYLCASSLIARNNQPQHFGDGTRLSIL.

The CDR3 loop is CASSFSGTGGESAGNTIYF. The CDR3 nucleotides read TGCGCCAGCAGCTTTTCCGGGACAGGGGGCGAGTCTGCTGGAAACACCATATATTTT. The chain employs TRBV5-1 and TRBJ1-3, with 12 bases identical to TRBD1. Germline lookup yields CDR1 SGHRS and CDR2 YFSETQ. The V and J ends lost 2 bases and 2 bases, in that order; junction bases with no gene match: 11. This CDR3 has 19 amino acids.

The chain is built from TRBV6-5 and TRBJ1-5; 8 nucleotides match TRBD1. J lost 4 bases, V lost 6 bases, and 5 bases had no gene match. Germline assignment: CDR1 MNHEY and CDR2 SVGAGI. The CDR3 loop spans 14 amino acids. The chain's CDR3 is CASRLGQGNQPQHF. Here the CDR3 DNA reads TGTGCCAGCAGGCTAGGACAGGGTAATCAGCCCCAGCATTTT.

The chain has TRBV3-1 (or the pseudogene TRBV3-2) and TRBJ2-7, with TRBD2 identical over 14 bases. J lost 2 bases, V lost 1 base, and 4 bases had no gene match. The CDR3 consists of 17 residues. Germline CDR1 is LGHDT and CDR2 is YNNKEL (reference sequence). CDR3 protein: CASSQGGLAGVTYEQYF. The CDR3 bases are TGTGCCAGCAGCCAAGGGGGACTAGCGGGAGTGACCTACGAGCAGTACTTC.

The rearrangement uses TRBV30 and TRBJ2-7; TRBD1 matches at 9 bases. CDR3 length: 13 amino acids. The ends lost 2 bases at V and 4 bases at J; junction bases unmatched: 3. Germline lookup yields CDR1 GTSNPN and CDR2 SVGIG (reference sequence). CDR3 nucleotide sequence: TGTGCCTGGAGTCCCGGGACAGGGTACGAGCAGTACTTC. Translated, it gives CAWSPGTGYEQYF.

J is TRBJ1-5 and V is TRBV19, with TRBD1 as a possible D gene (6 bases). This CDR3 is built from 15 residues. Germline V gives CDR1 LNHDA, CDR2 SQIVND (reference sequence). The V and J ends lost 5 bases and 4 bases respectively, with 15 bases between them. The chain's CDR3 is CASSSGQILNQPQHF. The DNA of the CDR3 is TGTGCCAGTAGTTCCGGACAGATTCTAAATCAGCCCCAGCATTTT. The entire variable domain, with the rest obtained from reference TRBV19 and TRBJ1-5, is as follows: DGGITQSPKYLFRKEGQNVTLSCEQNLNHDAMYWYRQDPGQGLRLIYYSQIVNDFQKGDIAEGYSVSREKKESFPLTVTSAQKNPTAFYLCASSSGQILNQPQHFGDGTRLSIL.

The chain links TRBV19 to TRBJ2-3, with TRBD1 matching 7 bases. J lost 2 bases, V lost 3 bases, and 5 bases had no gene match. The CDR3 is made up of 15 amino acids. CDR1 is LNHDA, CDR2 SQIVND, per germline (reference sequence). The CDR3 here is CASSINTGDTDTQYF. The CDR3 coding sequence is TGTGCCAGTAGTATCAACACAGGGGACACAGATACGCAGTATTTT.

The CDR3 protein is CASSYSGPAGDTQYF. The CDR3 DNA is TGTGCCAGCAGTTACTCAGGCCCCGCCGGGGATACGCAGTATTTT. The chain links TRBV6-5 to TRBJ2-3; D not resolved. V lost 0 bases, J lost 6 bases, and 13 bases lay in between. This CDR3 contains 15 residues. Germline V CDR1 and CDR2: MNHEY, SVGAGI.

The gene calls are TRBV25-1 and TRBJ2-3; TRBD1 aligns across 9 bases. The CDR3 contains 15 residues. CDR1 is MGHDK and CDR2 is SYGVNS in the germline V gene. The V segment lost 3 bases and the J segment 3 bases; nucleotides outside the gene matches: 4. In DNA form, the CDR3 reads TGTGCCAGCAGTGATCGGACAGGGGTTACAGATACGCAGTATTTT. This sequence encodes CASSDRTGVTDTQYF.

The chain carries TRBV19 and TRBJ2-2; tentatively, D is TRBD1 (5 bases). This CDR3 comprises 16 residues. CDR1 is LNHDA and CDR2 is SQIVND in the germline V gene (reference sequence). Trimming cost V 3 bases and J 1 base, with 12 bases left between them. CDR3 DNA sequence: TGTGCCAGTAGTATTGGGTTTGGACAGAACACCGGGGAGCTGTTTTTT. It is translated as CASSIGFGQNTGELFF.

This CDR3 reads CASSRRDRNNEQFF. For the CDR3, the DNA is TGTGCCAGCAGCCGACGGGACAGAAACAATGAGCAGTTCTTC. The chain couples TRBV7-3 to TRBJ2-1, with TRBD1 matching 7 bases. V gave up 5 bases and J gave up 5 bases; unmatched junction bases: 6. The CDR3 consists of 14 residues. CDR1 is SGHTA, CDR2 FQGTGA, per germline.

The J gene is TRBJ2-7, the V gene TRBV14, with 11 bases lining up with TRBD2. Germline CDR1 SGHDN, CDR2 FVKESK. V lost 1 base, J lost 4 bases, and 6 bases stayed unmatched. The CDR3 totals 16 residues. CDR3 in DNA: TGTGCCAGCAGCCAAGTAGGGCCTAGCGGGAGGTACGAGCAGTACTTC. Its protein product is CASSQVGPSGRYEQYF.

The chain combines TRBV4-2 with TRBJ2-5; a possible D gene is TRBD2 (5 bases). Per the germline V gene, CDR1 is LGHNA and CDR2 is YNFKEQ. The CDR3 covers 13 residues. Trimming removed 5 bases at V and 1 base at J, with 8 bases between. CDR3 residues: CASSKDFQETQYF. In nucleotides, the CDR3 is TGTGCCAGCAGCAAGGACTTCCAAGAGACCCAGTACTTC.

The chain carries TRBV30 and TRBJ1-5, with D perhaps matching TRBD1 (5 bases). V lost 2 bases, J lost 5 bases, and 10 bases lay in between. The CDR3 has 13 residues. Germline lookup yields CDR1 GTSNPN and CDR2 SVGIG (reference sequence). The DNA for the CDR3 is TGTGCCTGGAGTACAGGCCCCTATCAGCCCCAGCATTTT. It translates to CAWSTGPYQPQHF.

V and J are TRBV24-1 and TRBJ2-1; 10 bases align to TRBD2. The CDR3 sequence is 15 residues long. Germline CDR1 and CDR2: KGHDR and SFDVKD. The J segment lost 6 bases and the V segment lost 7 bases, leaving 8 bases of the junction unmatched. CDR3 DNA sequence: TGTGCCACCAGGAGCGGGAGGGCCGATCTCAATGAGCAGTTCTTC. It codes for CATRSGRADLNEQFF.

The J gene is TRBJ1-4, the V gene TRBV5-1; 8 bases are a match to TRBD1. With 0 bases clipped from V and 11 bases from J, the junction kept 6 bases outside the gene matches. The V gene's germline CDR1 is SGHRS and CDR2 YFSETQ. The CDR3 covers 14 residues. CDR3 loop: CASSLEPTGDKLFF. The CDR3 nucleotides read TGCGCCAGCAGCTTGGAGCCGACAGGGGACAAACTGTTTTTT.

The CDR3 nucleotides read TGTGCCAGCAGCACTGGCAACGGGGGATTCTACGAGCAGTACTTC. It codes for CASSTGNGGFYEQYF. V and J are TRBV9 and TRBJ2-7; TRBD2 might be the D (6 bases). The CDR3 spans 15 residues. Trimming took off 4 bases at V and 3 bases at J, with 17 bases between the two ends. From germline, CDR1 is SGDLS and CDR2 YYNGEE.

V usage is TRBV28 and J usage is TRBJ2-1; 10 positions match TRBD2. V lost 3 bases, J lost 7 bases, and 15 bases stayed unmatched. Germline-derived CDR1 and CDR2 are MDHEN and SYDVKM. The CDR3 has 18 amino acids. The CDR3 here is CASSFGVTSGISVNEQFF. The CDR3 DNA reads as TGTGCCAGCAGTTTTGGTGTTACTAGCGGGATAAGTGTGAATGAGCAGTTCTTC. The variable domain in full, with the rest retrieved from reference TRBV28 and TRBJ2-1, is DVKVTQSSRYLVKRTGEKVFLECVQDMDHENMFWYRQDPGLGLRLIYFSYDVKMKEKGDIPEGYSVSREKKERFSLILESASTNQTSMYLCASSFGVTSGISVNEQFFGPGTRLTVL.

The V gene is TRBV7-2, the J gene TRBJ1-5, with D unresolved. Per germline, CDR1 SGHTA and CDR2 FQGNSA. This CDR3 is 14 amino acids long. Trimming took off 1 base at V and 9 bases at J, with 13 bases between the two ends. The CDR3 DNA is TGTGCCAGCAGCTTAGGCACAGTCAAATCGCCCCAGCATTTT. It yields the protein CASSLGTVKSPQHF.